The 3 T cell receptor beta chains below all came from one sample that was sequenced in a study of CD8+ T cells in alopecia areata. The authors extracted RNA and reverse transcribed it into cDNA as the sequencing template. The data were produced by immunoSEQ multiplex PCR, yet TCRdb's version contains in-frame clones alone and is incomplete. This table holds approximately 150,000 clones, roughly 50% found once. Sequenced sample: CD4+ T cells sorted from blood. Receptors originate from a human donor in good health.

The chain links TRBV6-6 to TRBJ1-2; 10 positions match TRBD1. J lost 8 bases, V lost 7 bases, and 7 bases had no gene match. In germline, CDR1 is MNHNY, CDR2 SVGAGI (reference sequence). The CDR3 sequence is 13 residues long. CDR3 coding DNA: TGTGCCAGCACTGAGACAGGGGGCTGGGGCTACACCTTC. Translating gives CASTETGGWGYTF.

The chain carries TRBV25-1 and TRBJ1-2, with D possibly being TRBD1 (5 bases). Trimming took off 5 bases at V and 5 bases at J, with 12 bases between the two ends. Germline CDR1 and CDR2: MGHDK and SYGVNS. CDR3 length: 13 amino acids. DNA of the CDR3: TGTGCCAGCAGTCGCCTGGGGGGTTATGGCTACACCTTC. It is translated as CASSRLGGYGYTF.

Many counts were recorded for this clone. J is TRBJ2-7 and V is TRBV27, with TRBD2 as a possible D gene (5 bases). Germline values: CDR1 MNHEY, CDR2 SMNVEV (reference sequence). Trimming cost V 5 bases and J 6 bases, with 14 bases left between them. The CDR3 contains 13 residues. The CDR3 protein is CASSPTPRGEQYF. The DNA for the CDR3 is TGTGCCAGCAGTCCCACGCCACGGGGCGAGCAGTACTTC.